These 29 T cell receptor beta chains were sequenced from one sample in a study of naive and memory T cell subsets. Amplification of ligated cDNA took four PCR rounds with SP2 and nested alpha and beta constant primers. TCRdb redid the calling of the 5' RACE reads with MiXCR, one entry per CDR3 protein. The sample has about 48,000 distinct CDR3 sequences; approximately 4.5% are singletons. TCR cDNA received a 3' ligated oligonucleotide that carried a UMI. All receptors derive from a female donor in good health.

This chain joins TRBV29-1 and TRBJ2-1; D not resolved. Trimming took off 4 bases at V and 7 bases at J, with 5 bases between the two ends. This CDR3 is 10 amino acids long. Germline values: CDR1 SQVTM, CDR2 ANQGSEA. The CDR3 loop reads CSVGRNEQFF. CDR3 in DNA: TGCAGCGTTGGCCGTAATGAGCAGTTCTTC.

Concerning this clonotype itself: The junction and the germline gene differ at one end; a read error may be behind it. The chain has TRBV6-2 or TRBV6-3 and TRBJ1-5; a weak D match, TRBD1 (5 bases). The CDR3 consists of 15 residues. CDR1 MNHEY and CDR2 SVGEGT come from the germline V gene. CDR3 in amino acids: CASSSAGGSNHPQHF. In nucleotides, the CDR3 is TGTGCCAGCAGTTCCGCCGGGGGTAGCAATCATCCCCAGCATTTT.

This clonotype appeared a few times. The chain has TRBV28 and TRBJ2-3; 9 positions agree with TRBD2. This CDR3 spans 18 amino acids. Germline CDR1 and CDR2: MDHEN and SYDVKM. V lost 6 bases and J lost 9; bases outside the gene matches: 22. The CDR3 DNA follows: TGTGCCAGCAGGGGAATTGGGGGGACTAGCCCTACAAAGGGGACGCAGTATTTT. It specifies CASRGIGGTSPTKGTQYF.

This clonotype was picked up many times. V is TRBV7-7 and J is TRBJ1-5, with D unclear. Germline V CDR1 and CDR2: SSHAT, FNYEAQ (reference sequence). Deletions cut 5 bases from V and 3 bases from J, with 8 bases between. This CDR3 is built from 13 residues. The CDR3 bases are TGTGCCAGCAGCCCTCAAATCAATCAGCCCCAGCATTTT. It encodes CASSPQINQPQHF.

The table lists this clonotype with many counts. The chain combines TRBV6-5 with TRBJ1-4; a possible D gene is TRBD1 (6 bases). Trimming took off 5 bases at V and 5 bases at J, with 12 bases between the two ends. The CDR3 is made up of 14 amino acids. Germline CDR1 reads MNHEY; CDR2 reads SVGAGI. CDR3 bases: TGTGCCAGCAGTGCGGGGACACCGAATGAAAAACTGTTTTTT. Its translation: CASSAGTPNEKLFF.

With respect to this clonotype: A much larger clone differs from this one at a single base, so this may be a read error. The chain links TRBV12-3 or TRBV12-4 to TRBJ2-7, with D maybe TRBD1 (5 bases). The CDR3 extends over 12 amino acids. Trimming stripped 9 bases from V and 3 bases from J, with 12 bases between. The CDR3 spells CARSVTGYEQYF. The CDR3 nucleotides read TGTGCCAGAAGTGTTACAGGCTACGAGCAGTACTTC.

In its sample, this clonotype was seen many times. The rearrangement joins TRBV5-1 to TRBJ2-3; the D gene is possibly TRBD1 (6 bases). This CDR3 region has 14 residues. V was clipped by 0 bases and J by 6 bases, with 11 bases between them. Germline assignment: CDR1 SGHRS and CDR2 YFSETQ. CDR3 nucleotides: TGCGCCAGCAGCTTGGGTGGGACAAGGGATACGCAGTATTTT. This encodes CASSLGGTRDTQYF.

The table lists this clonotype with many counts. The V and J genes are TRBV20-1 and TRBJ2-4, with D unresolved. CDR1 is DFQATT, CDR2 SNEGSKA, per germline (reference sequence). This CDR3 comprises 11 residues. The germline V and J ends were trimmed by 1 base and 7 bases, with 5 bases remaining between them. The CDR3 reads CSARGGNIQYF. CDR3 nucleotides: TGCAGTGCTAGAGGGGGTAACATTCAGTACTTC.

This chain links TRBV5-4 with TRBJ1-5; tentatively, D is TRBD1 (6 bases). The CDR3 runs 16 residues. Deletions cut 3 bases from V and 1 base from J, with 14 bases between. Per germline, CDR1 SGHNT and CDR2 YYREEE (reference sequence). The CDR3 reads CASSSGHRRSNQPQHF. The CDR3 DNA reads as TGTGCCAGCAGCTCGGGACACCGGAGGAGCAATCAGCCCCAGCATTTT.

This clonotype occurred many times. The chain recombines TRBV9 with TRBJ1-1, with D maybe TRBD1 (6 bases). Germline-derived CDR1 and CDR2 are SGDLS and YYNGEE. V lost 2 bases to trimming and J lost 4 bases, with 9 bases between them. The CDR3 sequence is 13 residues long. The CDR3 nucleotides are TGTGCCAGCAGCGTTGGGGGCCCCACTGAAGCTTTCTTT. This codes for CASSVGGPTEAFF.

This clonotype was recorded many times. This chain's CDR3 is CASKSGANTGELFF. CDR3 DNA: TGTGCCAGCAAATCAGGCGCGAACACCGGGGAGCTGTTTTTT. V usage is TRBV6-5 and J usage is TRBJ2-2; D uncertain. This CDR3 contains 14 residues. Germline V gene lookup returns CDR1 MNHEY and CDR2 SVGAGI. Trimming removed 7 bases at V and 0 bases at J, with 9 bases between.

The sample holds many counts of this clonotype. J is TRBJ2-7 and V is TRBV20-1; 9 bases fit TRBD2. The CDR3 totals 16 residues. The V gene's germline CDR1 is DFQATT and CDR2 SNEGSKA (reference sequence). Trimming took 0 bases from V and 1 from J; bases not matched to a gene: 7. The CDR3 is CSARDPSAGGSYEQYF. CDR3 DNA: TGCAGTGCTAGAGATCCGTCAGCGGGGGGTTCCTACGAGCAGTACTTC.

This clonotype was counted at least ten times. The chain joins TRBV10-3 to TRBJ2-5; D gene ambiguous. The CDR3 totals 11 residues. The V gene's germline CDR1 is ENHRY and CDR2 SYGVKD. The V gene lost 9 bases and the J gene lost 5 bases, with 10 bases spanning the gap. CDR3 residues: CAIRAVETQYF. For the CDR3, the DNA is TGTGCCATAAGGGCAGTTGAGACCCAGTACTTC.

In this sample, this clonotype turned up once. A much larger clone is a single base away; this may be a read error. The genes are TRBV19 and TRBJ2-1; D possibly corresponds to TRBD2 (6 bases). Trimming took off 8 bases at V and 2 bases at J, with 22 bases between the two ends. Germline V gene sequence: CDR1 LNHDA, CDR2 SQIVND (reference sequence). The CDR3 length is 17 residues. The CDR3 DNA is TGTGCCAGTTCGCGACTCCTCCGCGGGATTCCCTACAATGAGCAGTTCTTC. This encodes CASSRLLRGIPYNEQFF.

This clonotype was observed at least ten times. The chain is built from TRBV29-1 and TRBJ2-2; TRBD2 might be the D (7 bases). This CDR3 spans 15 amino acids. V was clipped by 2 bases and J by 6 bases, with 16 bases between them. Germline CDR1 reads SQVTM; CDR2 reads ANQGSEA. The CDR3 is CSVEPSGEGAGELFF. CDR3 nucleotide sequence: TGCAGCGTTGAACCTTCAGGGGAGGGGGCCGGGGAGCTGTTTTTT.

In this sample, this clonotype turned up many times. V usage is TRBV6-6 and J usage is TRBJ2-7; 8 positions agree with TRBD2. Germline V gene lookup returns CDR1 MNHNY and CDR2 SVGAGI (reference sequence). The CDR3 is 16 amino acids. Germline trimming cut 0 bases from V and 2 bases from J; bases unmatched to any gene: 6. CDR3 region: CASSYSPSGLTYEQYF. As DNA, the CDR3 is TGTGCCAGCAGTTACTCGCCTAGCGGGCTTACCTACGAGCAGTACTTC.

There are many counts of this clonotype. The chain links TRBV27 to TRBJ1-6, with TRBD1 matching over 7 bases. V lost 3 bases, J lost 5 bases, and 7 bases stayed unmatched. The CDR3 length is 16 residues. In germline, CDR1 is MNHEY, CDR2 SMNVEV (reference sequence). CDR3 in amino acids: CASSFSPRGNNSPLHF. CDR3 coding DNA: TGTGCCAGCAGTTTCTCTCCCAGGGGGAATAATTCACCCCTCCACTTT.

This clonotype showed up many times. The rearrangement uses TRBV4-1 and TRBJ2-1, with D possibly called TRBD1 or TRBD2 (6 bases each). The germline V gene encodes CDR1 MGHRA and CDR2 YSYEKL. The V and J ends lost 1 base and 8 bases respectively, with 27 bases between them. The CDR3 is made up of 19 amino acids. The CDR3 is CASSQGGLPKMGGRDEQFF. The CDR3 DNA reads TGCGCCAGCAGCCAAGGGGGACTCCCTAAAATGGGGGGCCGTGATGAGCAGTTCTTC.

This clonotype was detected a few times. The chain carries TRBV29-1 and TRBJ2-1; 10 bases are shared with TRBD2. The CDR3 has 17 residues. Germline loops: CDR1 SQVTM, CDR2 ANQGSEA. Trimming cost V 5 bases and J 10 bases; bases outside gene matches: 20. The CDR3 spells CSVPAEREGLLLNEQFF. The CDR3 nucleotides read TGCAGCGTTCCAGCCGAGCGGGAGGGCCTCTTGCTCAACGAGCAGTTCTTC.

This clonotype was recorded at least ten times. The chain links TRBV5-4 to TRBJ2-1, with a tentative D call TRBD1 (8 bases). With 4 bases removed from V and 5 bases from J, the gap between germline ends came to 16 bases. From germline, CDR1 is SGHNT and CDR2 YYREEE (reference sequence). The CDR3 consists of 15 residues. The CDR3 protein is CASSTGGGRDNEQFF. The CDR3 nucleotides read TGTGCCAGCAGCACAGGGGGGGGGCGCGACAATGAGCAGTTCTTC.

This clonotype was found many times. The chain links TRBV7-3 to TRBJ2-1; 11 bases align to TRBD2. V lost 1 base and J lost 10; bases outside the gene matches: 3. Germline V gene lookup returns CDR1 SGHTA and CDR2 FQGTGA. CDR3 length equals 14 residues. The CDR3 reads CASSLKLAGEEQFF. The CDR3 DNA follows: TGTGCCAGCAGCTTAAAACTAGCGGGAGAGGAGCAGTTCTTC.

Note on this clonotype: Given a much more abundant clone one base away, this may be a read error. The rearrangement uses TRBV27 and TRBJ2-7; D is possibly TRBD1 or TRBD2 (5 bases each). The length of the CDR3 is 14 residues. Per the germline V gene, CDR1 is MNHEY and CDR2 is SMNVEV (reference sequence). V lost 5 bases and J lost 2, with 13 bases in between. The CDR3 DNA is TGTGCCAGCAGTGCGGTAGTGGGACCCTACGAGCAGTACTTC. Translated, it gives CASSAVVGPYEQYF.

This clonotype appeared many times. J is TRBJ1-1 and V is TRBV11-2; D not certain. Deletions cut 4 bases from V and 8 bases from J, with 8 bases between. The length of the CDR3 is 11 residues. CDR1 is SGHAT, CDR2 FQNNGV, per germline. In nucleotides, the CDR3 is TGTGCCAGCAGCTCCCTTGTGGAAGCTTTCTTT. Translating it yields CASSSLVEAFF.

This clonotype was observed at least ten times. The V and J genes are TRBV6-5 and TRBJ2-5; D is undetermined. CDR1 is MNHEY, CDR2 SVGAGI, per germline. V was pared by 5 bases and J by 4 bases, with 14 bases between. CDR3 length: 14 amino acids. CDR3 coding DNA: TGTGCCAGCAGTGGTTACAGAGGTGGAGAGACCCAGTACTTC. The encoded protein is CASSGYRGGETQYF.

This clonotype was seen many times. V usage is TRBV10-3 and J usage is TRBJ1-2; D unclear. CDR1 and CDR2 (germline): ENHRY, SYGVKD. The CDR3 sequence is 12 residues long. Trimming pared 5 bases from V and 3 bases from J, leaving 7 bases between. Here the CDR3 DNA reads TGTGCCATCAGTCCCACCGACTATGGCTACACCTTC. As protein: CAISPTDYGYTF.

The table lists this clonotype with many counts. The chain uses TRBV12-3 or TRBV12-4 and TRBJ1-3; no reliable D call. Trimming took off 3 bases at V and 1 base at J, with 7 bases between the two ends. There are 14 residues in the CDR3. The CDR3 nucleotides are TGTGCCAGCAGTTTGGTAGGGTCTGGAAACACCATATATTTT. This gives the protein CASSLVGSGNTIYF.

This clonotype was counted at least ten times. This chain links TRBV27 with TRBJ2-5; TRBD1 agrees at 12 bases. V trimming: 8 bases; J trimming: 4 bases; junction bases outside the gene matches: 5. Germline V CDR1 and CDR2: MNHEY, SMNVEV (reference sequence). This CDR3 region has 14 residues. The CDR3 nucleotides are TGTGCCAGCGGGGGACAGGGGGCCGGAGAGACCCAGTACTTC. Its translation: CASGGQGAGETQYF.

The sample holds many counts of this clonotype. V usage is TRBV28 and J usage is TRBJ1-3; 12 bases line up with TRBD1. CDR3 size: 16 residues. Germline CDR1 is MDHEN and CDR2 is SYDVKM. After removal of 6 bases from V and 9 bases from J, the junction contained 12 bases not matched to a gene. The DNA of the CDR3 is TGTGCCAGCAGCAACTATGGGACAGGGGGCGTTAGCACCATATATTTT. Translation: CASSNYGTGGVSTIYF.

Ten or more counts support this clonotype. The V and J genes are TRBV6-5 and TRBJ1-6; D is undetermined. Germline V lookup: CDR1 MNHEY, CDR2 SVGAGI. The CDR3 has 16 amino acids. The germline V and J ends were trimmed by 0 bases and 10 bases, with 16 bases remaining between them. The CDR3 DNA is TGTGCCAGCAGTTACTCGCGGGGAGCTACCAAATCACCCCTCCACTTT. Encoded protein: CASSYSRGATKSPLHF.